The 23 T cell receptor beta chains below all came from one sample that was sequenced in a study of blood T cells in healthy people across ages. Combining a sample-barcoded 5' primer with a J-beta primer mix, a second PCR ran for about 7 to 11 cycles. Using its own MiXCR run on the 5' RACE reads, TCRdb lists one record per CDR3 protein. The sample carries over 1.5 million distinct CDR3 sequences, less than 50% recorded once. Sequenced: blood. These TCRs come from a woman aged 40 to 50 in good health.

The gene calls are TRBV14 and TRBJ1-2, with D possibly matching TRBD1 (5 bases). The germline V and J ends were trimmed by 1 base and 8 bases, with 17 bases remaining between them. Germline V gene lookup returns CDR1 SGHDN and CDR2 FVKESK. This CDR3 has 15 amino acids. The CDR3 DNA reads TGTGCCAGCAGCCAAGCCCTCGGGGCCTCCTGGGGCTACACCTTC. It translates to CASSQALGASWGYTF.

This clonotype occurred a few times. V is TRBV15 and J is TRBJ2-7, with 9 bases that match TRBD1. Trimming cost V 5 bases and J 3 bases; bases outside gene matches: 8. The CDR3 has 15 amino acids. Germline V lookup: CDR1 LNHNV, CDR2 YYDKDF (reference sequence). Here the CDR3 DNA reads TGTGCCACCAGCCGGGACAGGGCATTTAGCTACGAGCAGTACTTC. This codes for CATSRDRAFSYEQYF.

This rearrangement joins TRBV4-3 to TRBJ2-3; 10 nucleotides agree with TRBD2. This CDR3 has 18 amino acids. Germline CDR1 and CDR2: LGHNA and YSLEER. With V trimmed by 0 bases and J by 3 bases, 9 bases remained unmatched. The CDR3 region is CASSQDQVAGGLTDTQYF. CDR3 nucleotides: TGCGCCAGCAGCCAAGATCAGGTAGCGGGAGGTCTTACAGATACGCAGTATTTT.

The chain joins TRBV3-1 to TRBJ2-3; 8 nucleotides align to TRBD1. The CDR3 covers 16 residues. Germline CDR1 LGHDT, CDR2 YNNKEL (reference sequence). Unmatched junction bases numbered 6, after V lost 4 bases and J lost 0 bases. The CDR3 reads CASSPRTGYSTDTQYF. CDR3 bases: TGTGCCAGCAGCCCGAGGACAGGGTACAGCACAGATACGCAGTATTTT.

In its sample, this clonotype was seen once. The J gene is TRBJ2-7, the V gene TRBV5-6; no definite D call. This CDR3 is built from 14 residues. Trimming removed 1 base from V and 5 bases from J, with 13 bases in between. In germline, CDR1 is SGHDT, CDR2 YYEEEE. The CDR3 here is CASSLLGRNNEQYF. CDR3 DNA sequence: TGTGCCAGCAGCTTGTTAGGGCGCAATAACGAGCAGTACTTC.

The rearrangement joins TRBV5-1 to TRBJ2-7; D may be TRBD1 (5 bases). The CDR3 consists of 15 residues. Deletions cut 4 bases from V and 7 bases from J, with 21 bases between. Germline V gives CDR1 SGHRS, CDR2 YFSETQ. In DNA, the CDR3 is TGCGCCAGCAGCGGGGCTAACGCTTCCTACAATGAGCAGTACTTC. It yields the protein CASSGANASYNEQYF.

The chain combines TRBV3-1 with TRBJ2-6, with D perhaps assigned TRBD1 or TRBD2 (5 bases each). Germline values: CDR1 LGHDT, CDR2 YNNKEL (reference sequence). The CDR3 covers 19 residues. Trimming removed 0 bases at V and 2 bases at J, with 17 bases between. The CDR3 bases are TGTGCCAGCAGCCAAGATATCGGGGCCCGGGGCGCTGGGGCCAACGTCCTGACTTTC. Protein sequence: CASSQDIGARGAGANVLTF.

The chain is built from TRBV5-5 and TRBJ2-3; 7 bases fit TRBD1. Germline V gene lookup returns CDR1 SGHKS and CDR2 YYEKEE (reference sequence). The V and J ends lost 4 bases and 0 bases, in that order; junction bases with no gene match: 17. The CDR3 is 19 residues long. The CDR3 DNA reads TGTGCCAGCAGCGGGTGGGGTCCGGGACAGAGTACTAGCACAGATACGCAGTATTTT. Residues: CASSGWGPGQSTSTDTQYF.

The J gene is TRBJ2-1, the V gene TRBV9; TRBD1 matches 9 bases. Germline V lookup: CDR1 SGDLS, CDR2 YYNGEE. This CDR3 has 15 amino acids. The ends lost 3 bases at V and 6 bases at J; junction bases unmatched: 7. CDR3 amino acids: CASSATRQGVNEQFF. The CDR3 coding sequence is TGTGCCAGCAGCGCTACGAGACAGGGGGTCAATGAGCAGTTCTTC. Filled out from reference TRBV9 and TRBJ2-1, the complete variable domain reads DSGVTQTPKHLITATGQRVTLRCSPRSGDLSVYWYQQSLDQGLQFLIQYYNGEERAKGNILERFSAQQFPDLHSELNLSSLELGDSALYFCASSATRQGVNEQFFGPGTRLTVL.

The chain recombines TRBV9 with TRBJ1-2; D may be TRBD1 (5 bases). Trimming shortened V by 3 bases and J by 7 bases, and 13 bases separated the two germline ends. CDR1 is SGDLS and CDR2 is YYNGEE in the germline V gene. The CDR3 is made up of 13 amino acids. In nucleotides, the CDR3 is TGTGCCAGCAGCGCCGGTGGGGGTCTTGGCTACACCTTC. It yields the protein CASSAGGGLGYTF. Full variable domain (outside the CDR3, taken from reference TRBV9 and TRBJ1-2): DSGVTQTPKHLITATGQRVTLRCSPRSGDLSVYWYQQSLDQGLQFLIQYYNGEERAKGNILERFSAQQFPDLHSELNLSSLELGDSALYFCASSAGGGLGYTFGSGTRLTVV.

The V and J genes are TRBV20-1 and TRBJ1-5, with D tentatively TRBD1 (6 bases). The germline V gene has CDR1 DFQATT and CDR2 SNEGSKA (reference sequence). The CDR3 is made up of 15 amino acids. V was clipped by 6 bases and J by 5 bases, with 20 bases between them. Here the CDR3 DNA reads TGCAGTGCAAGACGCAGTCGGGGGGCCTATCAGCCCCAGCATTTT. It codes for CSARRSRGAYQPQHF.

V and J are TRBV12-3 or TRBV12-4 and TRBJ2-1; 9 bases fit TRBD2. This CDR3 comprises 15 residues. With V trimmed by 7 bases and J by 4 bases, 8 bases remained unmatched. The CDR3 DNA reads TGTGCCAGCACCCTGCTAGCGGGAACATACAATGAGCAGTTCTTC. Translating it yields CASTLLAGTYNEQFF.

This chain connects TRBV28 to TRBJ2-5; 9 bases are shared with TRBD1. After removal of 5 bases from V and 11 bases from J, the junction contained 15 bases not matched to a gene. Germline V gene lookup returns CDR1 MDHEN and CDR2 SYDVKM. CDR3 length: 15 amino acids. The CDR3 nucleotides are TGTGCCAGCAGTCCCGGGACAGGGATACACAATGAGCAGTACTTC. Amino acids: CASSPGTGIHNEQYF.

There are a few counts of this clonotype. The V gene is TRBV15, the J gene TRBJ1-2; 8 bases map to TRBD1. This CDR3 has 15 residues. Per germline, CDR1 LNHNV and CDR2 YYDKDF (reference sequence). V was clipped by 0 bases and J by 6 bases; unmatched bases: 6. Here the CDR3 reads CATSRDRGQVNGYTF. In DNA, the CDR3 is TGTGCCACCAGCAGAGACAGGGGGCAGGTGAATGGCTACACCTTC.

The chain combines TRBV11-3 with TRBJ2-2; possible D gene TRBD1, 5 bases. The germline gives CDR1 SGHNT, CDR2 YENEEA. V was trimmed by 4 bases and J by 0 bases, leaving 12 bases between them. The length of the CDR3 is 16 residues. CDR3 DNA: TGTGCCAGCAGCTCCTCCTCGACAGCGAACACCGGGGAGCTGTTTTTT. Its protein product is CASSSSSTANTGELFF.

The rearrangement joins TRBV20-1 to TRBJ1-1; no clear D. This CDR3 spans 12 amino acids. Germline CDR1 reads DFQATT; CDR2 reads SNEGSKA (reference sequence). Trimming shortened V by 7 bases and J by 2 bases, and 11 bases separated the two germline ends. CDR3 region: CSVLYGNTEAFF. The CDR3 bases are TGCAGTGTCCTTTACGGAAACACTGAAGCTTTCTTT.

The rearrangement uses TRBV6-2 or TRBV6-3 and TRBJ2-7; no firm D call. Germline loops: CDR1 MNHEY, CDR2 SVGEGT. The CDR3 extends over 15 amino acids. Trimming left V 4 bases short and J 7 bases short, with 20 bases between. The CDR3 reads CASSFGASSYNEQYF. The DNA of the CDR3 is TGTGCCAGCAGTTTCGGAGCGAGCTCCTACAATGAGCAGTACTTC.

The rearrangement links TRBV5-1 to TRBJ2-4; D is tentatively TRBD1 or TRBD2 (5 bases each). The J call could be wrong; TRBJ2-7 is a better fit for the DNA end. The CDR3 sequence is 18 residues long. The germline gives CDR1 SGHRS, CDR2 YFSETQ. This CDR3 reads CASSLAAGAGTLPYEQYF. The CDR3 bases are TGCGCCAGCAGCTTGGCCGCGGGTGCAGGGACCCTACCCTACGAGCAGTACTTC.

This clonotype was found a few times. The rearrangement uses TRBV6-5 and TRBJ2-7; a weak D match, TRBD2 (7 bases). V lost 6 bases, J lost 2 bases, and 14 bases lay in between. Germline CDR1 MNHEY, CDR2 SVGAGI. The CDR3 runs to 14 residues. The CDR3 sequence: CASSRGAITYEQYF. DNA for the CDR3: TGTGCCAGCAGCCGGGGGGCCATTACCTACGAGCAGTACTTC.

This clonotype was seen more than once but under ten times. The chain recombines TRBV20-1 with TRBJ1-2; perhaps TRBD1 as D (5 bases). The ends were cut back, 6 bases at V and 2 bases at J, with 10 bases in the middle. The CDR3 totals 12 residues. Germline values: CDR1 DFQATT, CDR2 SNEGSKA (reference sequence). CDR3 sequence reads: CSAATANYGYTF. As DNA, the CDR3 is TGCAGTGCAGCGACAGCGAACTATGGCTACACCTTC.

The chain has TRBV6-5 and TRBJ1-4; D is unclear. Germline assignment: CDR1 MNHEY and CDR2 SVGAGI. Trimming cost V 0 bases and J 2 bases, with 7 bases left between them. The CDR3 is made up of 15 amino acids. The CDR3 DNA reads TGTGCCAGCAGTTACTCTTTGGTTACTAATGAAAAACTGTTTTTT. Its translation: CASSYSLVTNEKLFF.

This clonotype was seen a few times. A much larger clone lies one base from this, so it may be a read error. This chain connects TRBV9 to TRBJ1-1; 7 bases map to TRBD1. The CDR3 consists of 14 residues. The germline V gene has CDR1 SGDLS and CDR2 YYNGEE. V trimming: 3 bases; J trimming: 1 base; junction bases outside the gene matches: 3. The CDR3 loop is CASSAGTANTEAFF. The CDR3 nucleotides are TGTGCCAGCAGCGCCGGGACAGCGAACACTGAAGCTTTCTTT.

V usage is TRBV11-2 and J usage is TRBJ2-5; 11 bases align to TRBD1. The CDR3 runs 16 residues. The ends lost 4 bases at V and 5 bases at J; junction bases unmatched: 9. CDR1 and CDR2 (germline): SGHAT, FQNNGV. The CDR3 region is CASSSGTGGGTETQYF. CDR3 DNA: TGTGCCAGCAGCTCTGGGACAGGGGGTGGTACGGAGACCCAGTACTTC.